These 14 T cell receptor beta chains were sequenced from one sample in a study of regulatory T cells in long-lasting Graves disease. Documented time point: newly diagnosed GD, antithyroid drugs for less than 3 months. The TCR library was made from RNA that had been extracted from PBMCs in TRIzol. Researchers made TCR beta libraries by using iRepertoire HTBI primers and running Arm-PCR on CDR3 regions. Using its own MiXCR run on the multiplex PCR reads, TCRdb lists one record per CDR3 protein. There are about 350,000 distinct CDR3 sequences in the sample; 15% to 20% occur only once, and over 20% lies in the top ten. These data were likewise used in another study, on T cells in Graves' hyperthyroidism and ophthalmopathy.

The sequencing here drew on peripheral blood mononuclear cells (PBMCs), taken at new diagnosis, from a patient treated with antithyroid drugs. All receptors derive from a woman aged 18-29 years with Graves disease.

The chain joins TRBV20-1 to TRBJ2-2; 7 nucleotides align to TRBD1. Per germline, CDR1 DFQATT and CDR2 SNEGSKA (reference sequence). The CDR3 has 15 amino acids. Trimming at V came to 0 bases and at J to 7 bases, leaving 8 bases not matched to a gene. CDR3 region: CSARDDRAVDGELFF. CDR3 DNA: TGCAGTGCTAGAGATGACAGGGCGGTGGACGGGGAGCTGTTTTTT.

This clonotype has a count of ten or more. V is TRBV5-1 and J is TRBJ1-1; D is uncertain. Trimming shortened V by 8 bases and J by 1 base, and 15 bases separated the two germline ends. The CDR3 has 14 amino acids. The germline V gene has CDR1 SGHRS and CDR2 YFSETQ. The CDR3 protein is CASGSRTENTEAFF. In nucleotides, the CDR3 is TGCGCCAGTGGCTCCCGGACCGAGAACACTGAAGCTTTCTTT.

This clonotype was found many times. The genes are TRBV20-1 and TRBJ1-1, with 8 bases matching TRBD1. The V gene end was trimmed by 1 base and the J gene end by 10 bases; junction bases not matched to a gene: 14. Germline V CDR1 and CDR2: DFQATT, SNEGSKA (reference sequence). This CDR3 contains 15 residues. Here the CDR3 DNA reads TGCAGTGCTAGAGCGGCAGGGGGCGGTAATTTGGGAGCTTTCTTT. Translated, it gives CSARAAGGGNLGAFF.

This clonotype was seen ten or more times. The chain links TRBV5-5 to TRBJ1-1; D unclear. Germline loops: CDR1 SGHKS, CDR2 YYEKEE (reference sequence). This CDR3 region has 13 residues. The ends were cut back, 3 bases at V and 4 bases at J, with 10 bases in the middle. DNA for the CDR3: TGTGCCAGCAGCTGGCGGGTCTCCACTGAAGCTTTCTTT. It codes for CASSWRVSTEAFF.

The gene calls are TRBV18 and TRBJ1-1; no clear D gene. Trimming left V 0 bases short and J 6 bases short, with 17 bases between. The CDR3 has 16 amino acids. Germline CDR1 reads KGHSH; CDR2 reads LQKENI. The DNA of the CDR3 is TGTGCCAGCTCACCACCGACTGGCAGACTTTACCCTGAAGCTTTCTTT. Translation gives CASSPPTGRLYPEAFF.

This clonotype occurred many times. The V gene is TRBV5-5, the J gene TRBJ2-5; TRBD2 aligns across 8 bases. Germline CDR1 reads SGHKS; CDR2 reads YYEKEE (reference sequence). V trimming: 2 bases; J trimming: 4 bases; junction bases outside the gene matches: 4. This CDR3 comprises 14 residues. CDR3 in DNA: TGTGCCAGCAGCTTCCGGGGGGGCAGAGAGACCCAGTACTTC. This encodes CASSFRGGRETQYF.

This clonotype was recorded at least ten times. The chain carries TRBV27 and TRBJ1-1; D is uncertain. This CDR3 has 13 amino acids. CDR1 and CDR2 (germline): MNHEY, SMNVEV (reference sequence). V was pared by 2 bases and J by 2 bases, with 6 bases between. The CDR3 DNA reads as TGTGCCAGCAGTTTACACGAAAACACTGAAGCTTTCTTT. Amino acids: CASSLHENTEAFF.

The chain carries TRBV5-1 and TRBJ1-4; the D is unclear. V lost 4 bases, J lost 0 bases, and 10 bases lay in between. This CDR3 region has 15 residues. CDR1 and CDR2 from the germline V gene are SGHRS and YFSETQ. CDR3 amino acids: CASSTGRPTNEKLFF. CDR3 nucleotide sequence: TGCGCCAGCAGCACCGGACGGCCAACTAATGAAAAACTGTTTTTT.

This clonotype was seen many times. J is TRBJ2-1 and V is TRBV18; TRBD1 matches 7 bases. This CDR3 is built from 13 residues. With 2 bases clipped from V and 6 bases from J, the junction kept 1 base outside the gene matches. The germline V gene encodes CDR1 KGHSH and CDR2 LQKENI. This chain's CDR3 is CASSPRQGNEQFF. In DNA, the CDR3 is TGTGCCAGCTCACCAAGACAGGGCAATGAGCAGTTCTTC.

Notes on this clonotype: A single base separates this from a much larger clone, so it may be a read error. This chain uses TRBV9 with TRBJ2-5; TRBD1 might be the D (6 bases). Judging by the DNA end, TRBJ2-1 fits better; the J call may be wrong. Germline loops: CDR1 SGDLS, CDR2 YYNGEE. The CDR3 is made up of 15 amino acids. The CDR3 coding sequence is TGTGCCAGCAGCTCTCAAACAGGGAAGCAAGAGACCCAGTTCTTC. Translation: CASSSQTGKQETQFF.

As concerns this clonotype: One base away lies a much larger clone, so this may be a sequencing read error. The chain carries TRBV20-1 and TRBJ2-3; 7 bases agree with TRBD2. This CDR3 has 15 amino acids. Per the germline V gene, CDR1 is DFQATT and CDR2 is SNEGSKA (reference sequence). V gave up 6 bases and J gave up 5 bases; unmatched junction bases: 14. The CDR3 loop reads CSAFYGGSSKDTQYF. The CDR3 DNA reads TGCAGTGCCTTCTATGGCGGGAGTTCGAAAGATACGCAGTATTTT.

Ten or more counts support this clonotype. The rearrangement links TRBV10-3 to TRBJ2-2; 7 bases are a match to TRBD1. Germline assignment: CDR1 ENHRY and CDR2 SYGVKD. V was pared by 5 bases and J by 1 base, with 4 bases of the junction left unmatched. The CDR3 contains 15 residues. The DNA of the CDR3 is TGTGCCATCAGTTCCGACAGGGAGAACACCGGGGAGCTGTTTTTT. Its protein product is CAISSDRENTGELFF.

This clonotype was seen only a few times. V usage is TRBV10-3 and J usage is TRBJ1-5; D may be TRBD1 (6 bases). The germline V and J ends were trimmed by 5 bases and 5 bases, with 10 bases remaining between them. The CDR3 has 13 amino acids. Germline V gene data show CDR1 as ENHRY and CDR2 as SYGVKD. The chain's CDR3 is CAISTGRDQPQHF. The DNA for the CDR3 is TGTGCCATCAGTACAGGGAGAGATCAGCCCCAGCATTTT.

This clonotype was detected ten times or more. CDR3 nucleotides: TGCGCCAGCAGCTCGAGCTTCTTCTACGAGCAGTACTTC. Translated: CASSSSFFYEQYF. The chain links TRBV5-1 to TRBJ2-7; D unresolved. Trimming left V 3 bases short and J 3 bases short, with 10 bases between. The CDR3 has 13 residues. Germline lookup yields CDR1 SGHRS and CDR2 YFSETQ.